Listed below are T cell receptor beta chains from one sample, sequenced in a study of Ad26.COV2.S vaccination and SARS-CoV-2 variants. Clones were sequenced by immunoSEQ multiplex PCR, and TCRdb holds only the in-frame ones, with some missing. The sample contains around 320,000 clones, around four fifths of which appear only once. The specimen comprised peripheral blood, sampled in a trial of Ad26.COV2.S vaccine versus placebo. The receptors were gathered from a person between 18 and 65 years old who received the Ad26.COV2.S COVID-19 vaccine or a placebo. Each CDR3 is given with its conserved first and last residue. Each record gives: clone size, D gene, J gene, V gene, CDR3 DNA, CDR3 protein. A D gene is named only where the DNA matches it firmly. Clone sizes are given selectively: once, few, many, or a class where the clone is expanded.

few,TRBD2,TRBJ2-1,TRBV5-1,TGCGCCAGCAGCTTGGCCCCGACGACCTATGTTGCGGGGGGTAGCTCCTACAATGAGCAGTTCTTC,CASSLAPTTYVAGGSSYNEQFF
.,.,TRBJ2-5,TRBV2,TGTGCCAGCTCCCTTGGGGAGACCCAGTACTTC,CASSLGETQYF
.,.,TRBJ2-4,TRBV3-1/TRBV3-2,TGTGCCAGCAGCCAAGATCTCGACTGGGCCAAAAACATTCAGTACTTC,CASSQDLDWAKNIQYF
.,.,TRBJ1-2,TRBV7-8,TGTGCCAGCAGTTTCCTGGGGGGGCCGTACGGCTACACCTTC,CASSFLGGPYGYTF
.,.,TRBJ2-1,TRBV12-5,TGTGCTAGCAACCCTGGGGGGCTAAATGAGCAGTTCTTC,CASNPGGLNEQFF
.,.,TRBJ2-2,TRBV7-9,TGTGCCAGCATCGTCCAAGAGGACAGCGCGAACACCGGGGAGCTGTTTTTT,CASIVQEDSANTGELFF
.,.,TRBJ1-1,TRBV6-5,TGTGCCAGCAGTTACAAGGGGAGGAACACTGAAGCTTTCTTT,CASSYKGRNTEAFF
.,.,TRBJ1-1,TRBV7-9,TGTGCCAGCAGCTTATACGGGGGGAGTAGAGCTTTCTTT,CASSLYGGSRAFF
.,.,TRBJ1-4,TRBV7-9,TGTGCCAGCAGCCCCTCCAACGGACACGAAAAACTGTTTTTT,CASSPSNGHEKLFF
few,.,TRBJ1-4,TRBV4-2,TGTGCCAGCAGCCCCTCGACGGACCGTACTAATGAAAAACTGTTTTTT,CASSPSTDRTNEKLFF
.,.,TRBJ1-1,TRBV5-1,TGCGCCAGCAGCTTGGTGGCCACTAATAGTGAAGCTTTCTTT,CASSLVATNSEAFF
.,TRBD2,TRBJ2-7,TRBV3-1/TRBV3-2,TGTGCCAGCAGCCGGGGGGGGAGTCGGTACTTC,CASSRGGSRYF
.,.,TRBJ1-2,TRBV5-4,TGTGCCAGCAGCTTGGATACCTCCAACTATGGCTACACCTTC,CASSLDTSNYGYTF
.,TRBD2,TRBJ2-7,TRBV19,TGTGCCAGTAGTATATCCAGCGGGGGCGAGAGCTCCTACGAGCAGTACTTC,CASSISSGGESSYEQYF
.,TRBD1,TRBJ2-5,TRBV19,TGTGCCAGTAGCCACCTGGGACAGGGTGAGTTGGAGACCCAGTACTTC,CASSHLGQGELETQYF
.,TRBD1,TRBJ1-1,TRBV3-1/TRBV3-2,TGTGCCAGCAGCCAATGGGGACAGGGTGGGACTGAAGCTTTCTTT,CASSQWGQGGTEAFF
few,.,TRBJ1-1,TRBV2,TGTGCCAGCAGGCAAATGACTGAGAACACTGAAGCTTTCTTT,CASRQMTENTEAFF
.,TRBD1,TRBJ2-2,TRBV5-1,TGCGCCAGCAGGTTCGAGACAGGGGGTGACACCGGGGAGCTGTTTTTT,CASRFETGGDTGELFF
.,.,TRBJ1-3,TRBV5-5,TGTGCCAGCAACACTGCAGGGGCTTCTGGAAACACCATATATTTT,CASNTAGASGNTIYF
.,.,TRBJ2-5,TRBV18,TGTGCCAGCTCACCACCGGGCGGGACTGGAGAGACCCAGTACTTC,CASSPPGGTGETQYF
.,.,TRBJ1-1,TRBV30,TGTGCCTGGAGTTTAGGGCAGGGGACTGAAGCTTTCTTT,CAWSLGQGTEAFF
.,.,TRBJ2-4,TRBV19,TGTGCCAGTGCACCAGAGGCCAAAAACATTCAGTACTTC,CASAPEAKNIQYF
.,TRBD1,TRBJ1-1,TRBV11-3,TGTGCCAGCAGCCGATCGACAGGGAGGTCGGCTGAAGCTTTCTTT,CASSRSTGRSAEAFF
.,TRBD1,TRBJ1-4,TRBV12-3/TRBV12-4,TGTGCCAGCACCCCGGGACAGGGAGGAAAACTGTTTTTT,CASTPGQGGKLFF
.,.,TRBJ2-7,TRBV29-1,TGCAGCGCTTCGAGGGGAGACGAGCAGTACTTC,CSASRGDEQYF
.,.,TRBJ1-2,TRBV19,TGTGCCAGTAGTCAACGAAACCGGGGACTTGTCTATGGCTACACCTTC,CASSQRNRGLVYGYTF
.,.,TRBJ1-1,TRBV7-2,TGTGCCAGCAGCTATGACACCTTGAACACTGAAGCTTTCTTT,CASSYDTLNTEAFF
.,.,TRBJ2-7,TRBV11-2,TGTGCCAGCAGCCCCATTGGGGCCCCAAATGGGGAGTACTTC,CASSPIGAPNGEYF
.,TRBD1,TRBJ1-2,TRBV18,TGTGCCAGCTCACATGACAGGGGCGATAACTATGGCTACACCTTC,CASSHDRGDNYGYTF
once,TRBD1,TRBJ1-1,TRBV6-5,TGTGCCAGCCGAGGACAGGGGGCCTTTAGGGCTTTCTTT,CASRGQGAFRAFF
once,.,TRBJ1-1,TRBV2,TGTGCCAGCAGATCCCCGGGGGGGCTCACTGAAGCTTTCTTT,CASRSPGGLTEAFF
.,.,TRBJ1-5,TRBV28,TGTGCCAGCAGTTTTCCGAGGGACAGCAATCAGCCCCAGCATTTT,CASSFPRDSNQPQHF
.,TRBD1,TRBJ1-4,TRBV5-6,TGTGCCAGCAGCATCCGGACAGGGTTTGGGGAAAAACTGTTTTTT,CASSIRTGFGEKLFF
.,TRBD1,TRBJ2-7,TRBV28,TGTGCCAGCTCAAGGGACAGGAGCTCCTACGAGCAGTACTTC,CASSRDRSSYEQYF
.,.,TRBJ1-5,TRBV24-1,TGTGCCACCAGTGATCCAGGGGAATCTTCGCCCCAGCATTTT,CATSDPGESSPQHF
.,.,TRBJ2-3,TRBV5-1,TGCGCCAGCAGCTTCCGGGGGCGGGCAGATACGCAGTATTTT,CASSFRGRADTQYF
.,.,TRBJ1-3,TRBV27,TGTGCCAGCAGCTCGGGGGCCCCGGGGTCTGGAAACACCATATATTTT,CASSSGAPGSGNTIYF
.,TRBD2,TRBJ2-3,TRBV5-1,TGCGCCAGCAGCTTGGGGACGAGCGGGGCGAGCACAGATACGCAGTATTTT,CASSLGTSGASTDTQYF
.,.,TRBJ1-5,TRBV16,TGTGCCAGCAGCCAGCAACGGGACCAGCCCCAGCATTTT,CASSQQRDQPQHF
.,.,TRBJ2-3,TRBV19,TGTGCCAGTAGTATGAGTCTTATAGGACGGTCCTCCACAGATACGCAGTATTTT,CASSMSLIGRSSTDTQYF
.,.,TRBJ2-7,TRBV28,TGTGCCAGCACCACTCCCCGCGGATTTTCCTACGAGCAGTACTTC,CASTTPRGFSYEQYF
once,.,TRBJ1-6,TRBV6-5,TGTGCCAGCAGAGACTGGACTGTGAATTCACCCCTCCACTTT,CASRDWTVNSPLHF
.,TRBD2,TRBJ2-7,TRBV2,TGTGCCAGCAGCGATAGCGGGGGTGCCTACGAGCAGTACTTC,CASSDSGGAYEQYF
.,.,TRBJ2-5,TRBV2,TGTGCCAGCAGTGAAAACATAGAGACCCAGTACTTC,CASSENIETQYF
.,TRBD2,TRBJ2-1,TRBV3-1/TRBV3-2,TGTGCCAGCAGCCAAGCTGCATTAGCGGGGTACAATGAGCAGTTCTTC,CASSQAALAGYNEQFF
.,.,TRBJ1-1,TRBV5-1,TGCGCCAGCAGCCTGCGGCGGGGAACGAACACTGAAGCTTTCTTT,CASSLRRGTNTEAFF